The 13 T cell receptor beta chains given below trace back to one sample, sequenced in a study of vaccination effects on CD4 cells after COVID-19. Here immunoSEQ multiplex PCR was the method, and the copy in TCRdb shows in-frame clones only, minus some. The sample yields tens of thousands of clones, 65% to 70% seen once. Cultured cells yielded isolated CD4+ T cells after 10 to 11 days. Their cognate antigens are unknown. The sample here was CD4+ T cells from PBMCs cultured without peptide, taken before COVID-19 vaccination. These TCRs come from a human donor who received a COVID-19 vaccine.

V is TRBV6-5 and J is TRBJ1-4, with 9 bases identical to TRBD1. Germline-derived CDR1 and CDR2 are MNHEY and SVGAGI. V gave up 5 bases and J gave up 12 bases; unmatched junction bases: 7. The CDR3 is made up of 13 amino acids. CDR3 DNA sequence: TGTGCCAGCAGTCCACAGGGGGCCGAGGAACTGTTTTTT. This sequence encodes CASSPQGAEELFF.

This clone appeared a few times. V is TRBV18 and J is TRBJ2-1; 8 bases map to TRBD1. Germline CDR1 is KGHSH and CDR2 is LQKENI. CDR3 length equals 19 residues. Trimming took 3 bases from V and 8 from J; bases not matched to a gene: 21. CDR3 amino acids: CASSPKRRAGGVSGDEQFF. In DNA form, the CDR3 reads TGTGCCAGCTCACCCAAACGACGTGCAGGGGGCGTTTCGGGGGATGAGCAGTTCTTC.

The gene calls are TRBV2 and TRBJ2-1; 15 positions match TRBD2. V shed 6 bases and J 7 bases; nucleotides not matched to a gene: 16. Looked up from germline, CDR1 is SNHLY and CDR2 is FYNNEI. The CDR3 spans 19 residues. This CDR3 reads CASSESLGTSGGWDNEQFF. DNA of the CDR3: TGTGCCAGCAGCGAATCCCTTGGGACTAGCGGGGGGTGGGATAATGAGCAGTTCTTC.

This clone was recorded once. The V gene is TRBV2, the J gene TRBJ2-5; D unclear. Trimming pared 6 bases from V and 4 bases from J, leaving 12 bases between. Germline V gene data show CDR1 as SNHLY and CDR2 as FYNNEI. The CDR3 contains 13 residues. The CDR3 DNA is TGTGCCAGCAGCGCAAAAGCCCGAGAGACCCAGTACTTC. Protein product: CASSAKARETQYF.

Regarding this clone: At one boundary the junction diverges from the germline segment, which might be a read error. The chain has TRBV19 and TRBJ2-6; D remains ambiguous. The CDR3 sequence is 15 residues long. Germline values: CDR1 LNHDA, CDR2 SQIVND (reference sequence). This chain's CDR3 is CASSPPNSGANVLTF. The DNA for the CDR3 is TGTGCCAGTAGTCCCCCAAACTCTGGAGCCAACGTCCTGACTTTC.

This chain links TRBV30 with TRBJ1-5; unclear D gene. Germline loops: CDR1 GTSNPN, CDR2 SVGIG (reference sequence). V was pared by 0 bases and J by 7 bases, with 16 bases between. The CDR3 length is 15 residues. The DNA of the CDR3 is TGTGCCTGGAGTGTGCGTGGATCCTCGGGCCAGCCCCAGCATTTT. It yields the protein CAWSVRGSSGQPQHF.

The V call is TRBV19, the J call TRBJ2-7; TRBD2 aligns across 15 bases. The CDR3 sequence is 16 residues long. Germline CDR1 is LNHDA and CDR2 is SQIVND (reference sequence). With V trimmed by 6 bases and J by 6 bases, 9 bases remained unmatched. The CDR3: CASSLSGLAGGREQYF. CDR3 DNA: TGTGCCAGTAGCCTATCGGGACTAGCGGGAGGACGCGAGCAGTACTTC.

There are a few counts of this clone. The chain joins TRBV18 to TRBJ2-7; perhaps TRBD1 as D (6 bases). The CDR3 runs to 14 residues. In germline, CDR1 is KGHSH, CDR2 LQKENI. V shed 3 bases and J shed 2 bases, with 11 bases lying between them. The CDR3 sequence: CASSPVDRAYEQYF. As DNA, the CDR3 is TGTGCCAGCTCACCGGTGGACAGAGCCTACGAGCAGTACTTC.

The chain uses TRBV29-1 and TRBJ2-1, with 8 bases matching TRBD2. Germline V gene data show CDR1 as SQVTM and CDR2 as ANQGSEA. Losses at the gene ends were 3 bases for V and 4 bases for J; bases not matched to a gene: 8. The length of the CDR3 is 15 residues. The CDR3 here is CSVEVGLAGYNEQFF. DNA of the CDR3: TGCAGCGTTGAGGTAGGCCTAGCGGGTTACAATGAGCAGTTCTTC.

The chain couples TRBV19 to TRBJ1-2; D may be TRBD1 (6 bases). V lost 6 bases and J lost 6, with 17 bases in between. There are 14 residues in the CDR3. Germline CDR1 reads LNHDA; CDR2 reads SQIVND (reference sequence). Here the CDR3 reads CASSTGGGLDGYTF. The CDR3 nucleotides read TGTGCCAGTAGCACGGGAGGGGGGCTGGATGGCTACACCTTC.

The rearrangement joins TRBV27 to TRBJ2-1, with unresolved D. Germline CDR1 MNHEY, CDR2 SMNVEV (reference sequence). V was pared by 6 bases and J by 0 bases, with 12 bases between. The CDR3 is 15 amino acids. The CDR3 DNA reads as TGTGCCAGCAGGCTTAGCCGAGGCTCCTACAATGAGCAGTTCTTC. Protein product: CASRLSRGSYNEQFF.

For the CDR3, the DNA is TGTGCCACCAGTCCCCGGGACAGGGGATATGGCTACACCTTC. Translated, it gives CATSPRDRGYGYTF. The chain uses TRBV24-1 and TRBJ1-2; 10 nucleotides match TRBD1. CDR1 is KGHDR, CDR2 SFDVKD, per germline. Trimming removed 6 bases from V and 5 bases from J; junction bases left unmatched: 5. The CDR3 is 14 residues long.

This rearrangement joins TRBV5-1 to TRBJ1-1, with D perhaps matching TRBD1 (5 bases). V lost 0 bases and J 1 base, leaving 10 bases between the germline ends. Germline CDR1 reads SGHRS; CDR2 reads YFSETQ. This CDR3 comprises 15 residues. This CDR3 is CASSLDPGRNTEAFF. CDR3 in DNA: TGCGCCAGCAGCTTGGACCCAGGGCGGAACACTGAAGCTTTCTTT.